This is a list of T cell receptor beta chains from one sample in a study of blood T cell repertoires in COVID-19. The assay was immunoSEQ multiplex PCR, and TCRdb's table has in-frame clones only and misses some. The data hold around 260,000 clones, with over 75% observed a single time. The sequenced sample consisted of peripheral blood. These receptors came from a human donor in a cohort sampled during active COVID-19. The CDR3 runs from the conserved cysteine through the conserved F or W. Each record gives: J gene, D gene, clone size, V gene, CDR3 protein, CDR3 DNA. The D gene is left open where the match is weak. Size is omitted from some rows. Given values are once, few, many or a class for expanded clones.

TRBJ2-7	.	.	TRBV6-5	CASRPPGLSYEQYF	TGTGCCAGCAGACCCCCGGGACTTTCCTACGAGCAGTACTTC
TRBJ2-2	TRBD1	.	TRBV6-5	CATADRVRSGELFF	TGTGCCACCGCGGACAGGGTGCGGAGCGGGGAGCTGTTTTTT
TRBJ2-2	.	.	TRBV5-1	CASSSQVGGTNTGELFF	TGCGCCAGCAGCTCTCAAGTTGGCGGGACTAACACCGGGGAGCTGTTTTTT
TRBJ2-4	TRBD1	.	TRBV25-1	CASSEGQGAGNIQYF	TGTGCCAGCAGTGAGGGGCAGGGGGCGGGAAACATTCAGTACTTC
TRBJ1-4	TRBD1	.	TRBV5-1	CASSRDREDLGEKLFF	TGCGCCAGCAGCCGGGACAGGGAGGACTTAGGTGAAAAACTGTTTTTT
TRBJ2-3	TRBD2	.	TRBV7-2	CASSPRPSGRTDTQYF	TGTGCCAGCAGCCCCCGCCCTAGCGGGAGAACAGATACGCAGTATTTT
TRBJ1-3	.	.	TRBV18	CASSPQQGVGGNTIYF	TGTGCCAGCTCACCCCAACAGGGCGTTGGAGGAAACACCATATATTTT
TRBJ2-1	.	.	TRBV27	CASSWTEANEQFF	TGTGCCAGCAGTTGGACAGAAGCTAATGAGCAGTTCTTC
TRBJ2-2	TRBD2	.	TRBV30	CACNKREPGELFF	TGTGCCTGCAATAAGCGGGAGCCCGGGGAGCTGTTTTTT
TRBJ1-2	.	.	TRBV19	CASSIEGVKGTGYTF	TGTGCCAGTAGTATAGAGGGAGTTAAAGGTACTGGCTACACCTTC
TRBJ1-6	TRBD1	.	TRBV7-9	CASSLGQGAGVTPLHF	TGTGCCAGCAGCTTAGGCCAGGGGGCCGGGGTGACACCCCTCCACTTT
TRBJ2-2	.	.	TRBV6-5	CASSWDFTTGELFF	TGTGCCAGCAGTTGGGACTTCACTACCGGGGAGCTGTTTTTT
TRBJ1-4	TRBD1	.	TRBV19	CASSNRGGPTNEKLFF	TGTGCCAGTAGTAACAGGGGGGGGCCAACTAATGAAAAACTGTTTTTT
TRBJ1-4	.	.	TRBV30	CAWSVGGNEKLFF	TGTGCCTGGAGTGTAGGAGGGAATGAAAAACTGTTTTTT
TRBJ2-1	TRBD2	.	TRBV15	CATSSSGNPYNEQFF	TGTGCCACCAGCAGTAGCGGGAATCCTTACAATGAGCAGTTCTTC
TRBJ2-5	TRBD2	once	TRBV7-2	CASSLQPPRLAGAWETQYF	TGTGCCAGCAGCTTACAGCCGCCCAGACTAGCGGGAGCCTGGGAGACCCAGTACTTC
TRBJ1-5	TRBD1	.	TRBV25-1	CASSPQGGNQPQHF	TGTGCCAGCAGTCCTCAGGGGGGCAATCAGCCCCAGCATTTT
TRBJ2-1	TRBD2	few	TRBV7-2	CASSLRTSRGDEQFF	TGTGCCAGCAGCTTACGGACTAGCAGAGGGGATGAGCAGTTCTTC
TRBJ2-1	.	.	TRBV6-1	CASSEVGLNEQFF	TGTGCCAGCAGTGAAGTAGGACTGAATGAGCAGTTCTTC
TRBJ1-4	.	.	TRBV6-5	CASRAGALNEKLFF	TGTGCCAGCAGGGCAGGGGCCCTTAATGAAAAACTGTTTTTT
TRBJ1-1	.	.	TRBV14	CASSLGGLGTEAFF	TGTGCCAGCAGCCTGGGGGGGCTTGGGACTGAAGCTTTCTTT
TRBJ1-2	.	.	TRBV3-1/TRBV3-2	CASSSYALTGYTF	TGTGCCAGCAGCTCCTACGCCCTCACCGGCTACACCTTC
TRBJ1-2	TRBD1	once	TRBV28	CASSPTGYGYTF	TGTGCCAGCAGTCCGACAGGGTACGGCTACACCTTC
TRBJ2-7	TRBD1	.	TRBV6-5	CASRPGQVVYEQYF	TGTGCCAGCCGACCGGGACAGGTGGTCTACGAGCAGTACTTC
TRBJ2-7	TRBD2	.	TRBV3-1/TRBV3-2	CASSRVPGLAGAYYEQYF	TGTGCCAGCAGCCGTGTACCGGGACTAGCGGGAGCTTACTACGAGCAGTACTTC
TRBJ2-1	TRBD1	.	TRBV11-2	CASSLDGQGEQFF	TGTGCCAGCAGCTTAGATGGACAGGGTGAGCAGTTCTTC
TRBJ1-2	.	.	TRBV5-1	CASRQGLNYGYTF	TGCGCCAGCAGACAGGGCCTTAACTATGGCTACACCTTC
TRBJ2-1	.	.	TRBV7-2	CASTNQGIDEQFF	TGTGCCAGCACCAACCAGGGGATCGATGAGCAGTTCTTC
TRBJ2-3	.	.	TRBV10-3	CAISLTEGLTDTQYF	TGTGCCATCAGCCTGACGGAGGGTCTCACAGATACGCAGTATTTT
TRBJ2-1	TRBD2	.	TRBV9	CASSAPPRGDYNEQFF	TGTGCCAGCAGCGCACCGCCTCGGGGGGACTACAATGAGCAGTTCTTC
TRBJ2-4	.	.	TRBV7-2	CASSLVGGRTKNIQYF	TGTGCCAGCAGCTTAGTGGGTGGGAGGACCAAAAACATTCAGTACTTC
TRBJ1-2	TRBD1	.	TRBV18	CASSSTGDYGYTF	TGTGCCAGCTCCTCGACAGGGGACTATGGCTACACCTTC
TRBJ2-2	.	.	TRBV9	CASSVAGDTGELFF	TGTGCCAGCAGCGTAGCAGGGGACACCGGGGAGCTGTTTTTT
TRBJ2-1	TRBD1	.	TRBV25-1	CASSAATGSINEQFF	TGTGCCAGCAGTGCTGCGACAGGGAGCATAAATGAGCAGTTCTTC
TRBJ1-3	.	.	TRBV2	CASSEQGNTIYF	TGTGCCAGCAGTGAACAGGGAAACACCATATATTTT
TRBJ1-1	TRBD1	.	TRBV18	CASSPADRGNTEAFF	TGTGCCAGCTCACCCGCGGACAGGGGGAACACTGAAGCTTTCTTT
TRBJ2-3	TRBD2	.	TRBV18	CASSPRTSGSWSLNTDTQYF	TGTGCCAGCTCACCCCGGACTAGCGGGAGTTGGTCCCTTAACACAGATACGCAGTATTTT
TRBJ2-5	TRBD2	once	TRBV13	CASRGGETQYF	TGTGCCAGTCGCGGGGGGGAGACCCAGTACTTC
TRBJ2-2	.	.	TRBV15	CATSRYLLGGGFGELFF	TGTGCCACCAGCAGATACCTGCTGGGGGGGGGCTTCGGGGAGCTGTTTTTT
TRBJ2-3	.	.	TRBV11-2	CASSLERHTQYF	TGTGCCAGCAGCTTAGAGCGGCATACGCAGTATTTT
TRBJ1-5	TRBD1	.	TRBV6-2/TRBV6-3	CASSYGTGGQPQHF	TGTGCCAGCAGTTACGGGACAGGGGGTCAGCCCCAGCATTTT
TRBJ2-2	TRBD2	.	TRBV28	CASGISGTGTGELFF	TGTGCCAGCGGAATTAGCGGGACTGGCACCGGGGAGCTGTTTTTT
TRBJ2-5	TRBD2	.	TRBV7-9	CASSRLSGEETQYF	TGTGCCAGCAGCCGACTTAGCGGGGAAGAGACCCAGTACTTC
TRBJ2-1	TRBD2	.	TRBV14	CASSQVFTAGRGEQFF	TGTGCCAGCAGCCAAGTTTTCACAGCGGGAAGGGGCGAGCAGTTCTTC
TRBJ2-4	TRBD1	.	TRBV5-1	CASSKGGGLNIQYF	TGCGCCAGCAGCAAAGGGGGCGGGCTAAACATTCAGTACTTC
TRBJ1-2	.	once	TRBV9	CASSVVYTLRTPYGYTF	TGTGCCAGCAGCGTAGTTTACACCCTCCGAACCCCCTATGGCTACACCTTC
TRBJ2-1	TRBD1	.	TRBV7-3	CASSSTTGTNEQFF	TGTGCCAGCAGCTCCACGACAGGGACCAATGAGCAGTTCTTC
TRBJ2-7	.	.	TRBV7-8	CASSPPGLAAYEQYF	TGTGCCAGCAGCCCACCGGGCCTAGCTGCCTACGAGCAGTACTTC
TRBJ2-7	.	.	TRBV6-2/TRBV6-3	CASSYGLYNYEQYF	TGTGCCAGCAGTTACGGGCTATACAACTACGAGCAGTACTTC
TRBJ2-3	TRBD2	.	TRBV9	CASSVRTSGDTQYF	TGTGCCAGCAGCGTACGCACTAGCGGAGATACGCAGTATTTT
TRBJ2-1	TRBD2	.	TRBV24-1	CATSESGRLAGVEQFF	TGTGCCACCAGTGAGTCCGGGCGACTAGCGGGAGTTGAGCAGTTCTTC
TRBJ2-7	TRBD1	.	TRBV28	CASSPRDRATYEQYF	TGTGCCAGCAGTCCCCGGGACAGAGCTACCTACGAGCAGTACTTC
TRBJ2-1	.	.	TRBV19	CASGRFGGREQFF	TGTGCCAGTGGGCGTTTCGGGGGGCGTGAGCAGTTCTTC